The rows below give T cell receptor beta chains drawn from one sample of a study of T cells in Graves' hyperthyroidism and ophthalmopathy. TCRdb re-analysed the multiplex PCR reads in MiXCR, keeping a single row per CDR3 protein. The data contain approximately 870,000 distinct CDR3 sequences, over 35% of them singletons. Specimen: blood. All receptors derive from a man in his late teens or twenties with Graves' hyperthyroidism. Each CDR3 is given with its conserved first and last residue. D genes are given only for firm matches. Size values are once, few and many counts, or a class for expanded clones, and some rows have none.

size: few; length: 15; D: -; V: TRBV7-3; J: TRBJ2-7; CDR3: CASSPEPPGVGEQYF; DNA: TGTGCCAGCAGCCCAGAACCACCAGGGGTAGGGGAGCAGTACTTC
size: few; length: 14; D: TRBD1; V: TRBV5-1; J: TRBJ2-7; CDR3: CASSKGQGAGEQYF; DNA: TGCGCCAGCAGCAAGGGACAGGGAGCCGGCGAGCAGTACTTC
size: -; length: 17; D: -; V: TRBV7-2; J: TRBJ2-7; CDR3: CASSQVGSQGGSYEQYF; DNA: TGTGCCAGCAGCCAAGTTGGGTCACAGGGCGGCTCCTACGAGCAGTACTTC
size: -; length: 14; D: TRBD1; V: TRBV10-3; J: TRBJ1-2; CDR3: CAISMGQGYYGYTF; DNA: TGTGCCATCAGTATGGGACAGGGTTATTATGGCTACACCTTC
size: -; length: 13; D: TRBD1; V: TRBV7-2; J: TRBJ1-1; CDR3: CASSLESSGQGFF; DNA: TGTGCCAGCAGCTTAGAAAGCTCTGGACAGGGTTTCTTT
size: -; length: 17; D: TRBD2; V: TRBV15; J: TRBJ2-5; CDR3: CATSSPREGSLQETQYF; DNA: TGTGCCACCAGCTCCCCTCGGGAGGGGAGCCTCCAAGAGACCCAGTACTTC
size: -; length: 15; D: -; V: TRBV7-2; J: TRBJ2-7; CDR3: CASSQGIAVSYEQYF; DNA: TGTGCCAGCAGCCAAGGGATAGCGGTCTCCTACGAGCAGTACTTC
size: many; length: 13; D: -; V: TRBV2; J: TRBJ2-7; CDR3: CASSETKSYEQYF; DNA: TGTGCCAGCAGCGAAACCAAGTCCTACGAGCAGTACTTC
size: -; length: 13; D: -; V: TRBV5-6; J: TRBJ2-5; CDR3: CASGAGGYETQYF; DNA: TGCGCCAGCGGGGCAGGGGGTTATGAGACCCAGTACTTC
size: few; length: 17; D: -; V: TRBV9; J: TRBJ1-3; CDR3: CASSARIPGHPGNTIYF; DNA: TGTGCCAGCAGCGCCCGCATACCGGGACACCCGGGAAACACCATATATTTT
size: -; length: 15; D: -; V: TRBV11-2; J: TRBJ2-7; CDR3: CASTQGVTRAVEQYF; DNA: TGTGCCAGCACCCAAGGGGTGACCCGGGCCGTTGAGCAGTACTTC
size: many; length: 12; D: -; V: TRBV29-1; J: TRBJ2-7; CDR3: CSVFLGGYEQYF; DNA: TGCAGCGTTTTTCTGGGTGGATACGAGCAGTACTTC
size: -; length: 14; D: TRBD1; V: TRBV29-1; J: TRBJ1-2; CDR3: CSSSRSGGANGYTF; DNA: TGCAGCAGTTCCCGTTCAGGGGGAGCAAATGGCTACACCTTC
size: few; length: 14; D: TRBD2; V: TRBV20-1; J: TRBJ2-7; CDR3: CSARTGGPVDEQYF; DNA: TGCAGTGCTAGGACGGGGGGGCCTGTGGACGAGCAGTACTTC
size: many; length: 11; D: -; V: TRBV19; J: TRBJ1-2; CDR3: CASSMQEGYTF; DNA: TGTGCCAGTAGTATGCAGGAAGGCTACACCTTC
size: few; length: 13; D: TRBD1; V: TRBV6-1; J: TRBJ1-4; CDR3: CASSYDRVEKLFF; DNA: TGTGCCAGCAGTTACGACAGGGTAGAAAAACTGTTTTTT
size: few; length: 14; D: -; V: TRBV9; J: TRBJ1-1; CDR3: CASSRTETNTEAFF; DNA: TGTGCCAGCAGCCGGACGGAGACGAACACTGAAGCTTTCTTT
size: -; length: 14; D: -; V: TRBV9; J: TRBJ2-7; CDR3: CASSVSGLDYEQYF; DNA: TGTGCCAGCAGCGTATCTGGACTTGATTACGAGCAGTACTTC
size: few; length: 15; D: -; V: TRBV2; J: TRBJ2-5; CDR3: CASSERQPTEETQYF; DNA: TGTGCCAGCAGTGAGAGGCAGCCCACGGAGGAGACCCAGTACTTC
size: many; length: 15; D: TRBD1; V: TRBV7-8; J: TRBJ1-2; CDR3: CASSLVYRGTGGYTF; DNA: TGTGCCAGCAGCTTAGTCTACAGGGGGACGGGTGGCTACACCTTC
size: few; length: 14; D: -; V: TRBV7-2; J: TRBJ1-4; CDR3: CASSQGGSNEKLFF; DNA: TGTGCCAGCAGCCAAGGAGGTTCTAATGAAAAACTGTTTTTT
size: -; length: 13; D: TRBD1; V: TRBV29-1; J: TRBJ1-5; CDR3: CSVGTGDYEPQHF; DNA: TGCAGCGTGGGTACAGGGGACTACGAGCCCCAGCATTTT
size: -; length: 16; D: TRBD1; V: TRBV9; J: TRBJ1-1; CDR3: CASSYDRDSMNTEAFF; DNA: TGTGCCAGCAGTTATGACAGGGACAGCATGAACACTGAAGCTTTCTTT
size: many; length: 17; D: TRBD1; V: TRBV25-1; J: TRBJ1-5; CDR3: CATNRDRGPERDQPQHF; DNA: TGTGCCACCAACCGGGACAGGGGGCCCGAGCGTGATCAGCCCCAGCATTTT
size: -; length: 14; D: TRBD2; V: TRBV28; J: TRBJ2-7; CDR3: CASSRLAVSYEQYF; DNA: TGTGCCAGCAGTCGGCTAGCGGTCTCCTACGAGCAGTACTTC
size: -; length: 16; D: TRBD1; V: TRBV4-3; J: TRBJ1-5; CDR3: CASSQDGTGKDQPQHF; DNA: TGCGCCAGCAGCCAAGATGGGACAGGGAAGGATCAGCCCCAGCATTTT
size: few; length: 14; D: -; V: TRBV20-1; J: TRBJ1-3; CDR3: CSANGDFSGNTIYF; DNA: TGCAGTGCTAATGGGGATTTCTCTGGAAACACCATATATTTT
size: few; length: 16; D: -; V: TRBV11-3; J: TRBJ2-7; CDR3: CASSSTEGTDPYEQYF; DNA: TGTGCCAGCAGCTCGACGGAGGGGACGGATCCTTACGAGCAGTACTTC
size: many; length: 14; D: -; V: TRBV7-2; J: TRBJ1-5; CDR3: CASSLVGDNQPQHF; DNA: TGTGCCAGCAGCTTAGTAGGGGATAATCAGCCCCAGCATTTT
size: few; length: 15; D: -; V: TRBV7-2; J: TRBJ1-3; CDR3: CASSQESSSGNTIYF; DNA: TGTGCCAGCAGCCAAGAAAGCAGCTCTGGAAACACCATATATTTT
size: many; length: 13; D: -; V: TRBV15; J: TRBJ2-7; CDR3: CATSPRAGIEQYF; DNA: TGTGCCACCAGCCCCCGGGCAGGGATCGAGCAGTACTTC
size: -; length: 13; D: -; V: TRBV6-6; J: TRBJ1-4; CDR3: CASSDSGGEKLFF; DNA: TGTGCCAGCAGCGACTCCGGAGGAGAAAAACTGTTTTTT
size: many; length: 14; D: TRBD1; V: TRBV2; J: TRBJ1-1; CDR3: CASCGQGMATEAFF; DNA: TGTGCCAGCTGCGGACAGGGGATGGCCACTGAAGCTTTCTTT
size: -; length: 15; D: -; V: TRBV29-1; J: TRBJ2-5; CDR3: CSVQSPRDGQETQYF; DNA: TGCAGCGTCCAATCCCCGCGGGACGGTCAAGAGACCCAGTACTTC
size: -; length: 14; D: -; V: TRBV4-1; J: TRBJ1-6; CDR3: CASSQTRVNSPLHF; DNA: TGCGCCAGCAGCCAGACCAGGGTAAATTCACCCCTCCACTTT
size: -; length: 16; D: -; V: TRBV7-9; J: TRBJ1-4; CDR3: CASSTSLGLINEKLFF; DNA: TGTGCCAGCAGCACCTCTCTGGGACTGATTAATGAAAAACTGTTTTTT
size: few; length: 12; D: -; V: TRBV12-3/TRBV12-4; J: TRBJ1-1; CDR3: CASSTGAAEAFF; DNA: TGTGCCAGCAGTACAGGAGCTGCTGAAGCTTTCTTT
size: -; length: 13; D: -; V: TRBV24-1; J: TRBJ2-7; CDR3: CATSPTDLYEQYF; DNA: TGTGCCACCAGTCCGACAGACTTGTACGAGCAGTACTTC
size: many; length: 14; D: TRBD2; V: TRBV15; J: TRBJ2-2; CDR3: CATSTSAGAGELFF; DNA: TGTGCCACCAGCACCAGCGCGGGGGCCGGGGAGCTGTTTTTT
size: many; length: 13; D: -; V: TRBV15; J: TRBJ1-1; CDR3: CATTGSSSTEAFF; DNA: TGTGCCACCACAGGGAGTAGCTCGACTGAAGCTTTCTTT